These T cell receptor beta chains were read from a single sample in a study of CD8+ T cells in alopecia areata. Sequenced by immunoSEQ multiplex PCR; TCRdb stores in-frame clones only, minus some. The top ten hold roughly a tenth of the sample, which has 150,000 to 200,000 clones, about 51% seen once. The source was CD8+ T cells sorted from blood, collected at week 52, from a patient treated with tofacitinib. The receptors were sampled from a human donor with alopecia areata. Both conserved end residues are part of each CDR3. The D gene is left open where the match is weak. The size of a clone is reported for some rows only, either as once, few or many, or as a class for expanded clones.

TRBJ1-3	TRBV7-2	-	-	TGTGCCAGCAGCTCAGTACTTAGAGGGTTCTCTGGAAACACCATATATTTT	CASSSVLRGFSGNTIYF
TRBJ2-2	TRBV2	few	-	TGTGCCAGCAGTGAAGACAAGGCATGGGAGCTGTTTTTT	CASSEDKAWELFF
TRBJ2-7	TRBV4-3	-	-	TGCGCCAGCAGCCAAGATCGTCTCAACTCCTACGAGCAGTACTTC	CASSQDRLNSYEQYF
TRBJ1-1	TRBV19	few	-	TGTGCCAGTAAGCAAGGGAATACTGAAGCTTTCTTT	CASKQGNTEAFF
TRBJ2-2	TRBV2	-	-	TGTGCCAGTATGGGGACCCTCGCGAACACCGGGGAGCTGTTTTTT	CASMGTLANTGELFF
TRBJ2-4	TRBV29-1	few	-	TGCAGCGTACCTATGACAGTACTAACCAAAAACATTCAGTACTTC	CSVPMTVLTKNIQYF
TRBJ1-5	TRBV6-6	-	-	TGTGCCAGCAGTCGACGGACCCAGGGGAGCAATCAGCCCCAGCATTTT	CASSRRTQGSNQPQHF
TRBJ1-2	TRBV6-5	-	-	TGTGCCAGCAGTTACGATAGCTATTCTAACTATGGCTACACCTTC	CASSYDSYSNYGYTF
TRBJ2-1	TRBV11-2	-	-	TGTGCCAGCAGCTTAAAGGAGGCTAGGGCTGGGGGTGAGCAGTTCTTC	CASSLKEARAGGEQFF
TRBJ1-1	TRBV5-6	-	TRBD1	TGTGCCAGCAGCTTCGAGACAGGGACTCTCACTGAAGCTTTCTTT	CASSFETGTLTEAFF
TRBJ2-2	TRBV30	-	-	TGTGCCTGCTCAGAAAGATACGGGGAGCTGTTTTTT	CACSERYGELFF
TRBJ1-5	TRBV7-9	-	-	TGTGCCAGCAGCTTAGAGGACGTGCTCCAGCCCCAGCATTTT	CASSLEDVLQPQHF
TRBJ2-7	TRBV14	once	-	TGTGCCAGCAGCCAAGGAACAGACTATGAGCAGTACTTC	CASSQGTDYEQYF
TRBJ1-2	TRBV30	-	TRBD1	TGTGCCTGGAGTCTCCGACAGGGAAGTTGGTATGGCTACACCTTC	CAWSLRQGSWYGYTF
TRBJ2-3	TRBV30	-	-	TGTGCCTGGAGTGTTGGACGCACAGATACGCAGTATTTT	CAWSVGRTDTQYF
TRBJ1-1	TRBV27	-	-	TGTGCCAGCAGTTTGCGGACCAGGAACACTGAAGCTTTCTTT	CASSLRTRNTEAFF
TRBJ1-2	TRBV4-1	-	-	TGCGCCAGCAGCCACCTGTCGGATTTCGGCTATGGCTACACCTTC	CASSHLSDFGYGYTF
TRBJ1-4	TRBV30	-	-	TGTGCCTGGAGTGCCGACGGGGGCCATGAAAAACTGTTTTTT	CAWSADGGHEKLFF
TRBJ2-1	TRBV19	few	TRBD1	TGTGCCAGTAGTATTGACAGGGGGTTATACAATGAGCAGTTCTTC	CASSIDRGLYNEQFF
TRBJ2-3	TRBV6-1	-	TRBD2	TGTGCCAGCAGCTTAGCGGGGGGGGCACCGGATACGCAGTATTTT	CASSLAGGAPDTQYF
TRBJ2-2	TRBV30	-	-	TGTGCCTGGAGTGCCGTGCACACCGGGGAGCTGTTTTTT	CAWSAVHTGELFF
TRBJ2-7	TRBV27	few	TRBD2	TGTGCCAGCAGGGGAGGGGATCGCTACGAGCAGTACTTC	CASRGGDRYEQYF
TRBJ2-7	TRBV29-1	-	-	TGCAGCGTTGAAGATCGACAGAACTACGAGCAGTACTTC	CSVEDRQNYEQYF
TRBJ1-3	TRBV5-6	-	-	TGTGCCAGCAGCCTTAGTCTGACGGATCCTGGAAACACCATATATTTT	CASSLSLTDPGNTIYF
TRBJ1-6	TRBV2	few	-	TGTGCCAGCAGTGAAGTCGCGGATAATTCACCCCTCCACTTT	CASSEVADNSPLHF
TRBJ2-3	TRBV29-1	few	-	TGCAGCGTTGAACAGGGAAGCACAGATACGCAGTATTTT	CSVEQGSTDTQYF
TRBJ1-2	TRBV4-1	few	TRBD1	TGCGCCAGCAGCCAAGAGGGGACAGAAGAAGATGGCTACACCTTC	CASSQEGTEEDGYTF
TRBJ1-6	TRBV30	few	-	TGTGCCTGGACCCTCGACGGCTCCTATAATTCACCCCTCCACTTT	CAWTLDGSYNSPLHF
TRBJ2-1	TRBV5-6	-	-	TGTGCCAGCAGTTTCCAGGGCGGTGAGCAGTTCTTC	CASSFQGGEQFF
TRBJ2-2	TRBV10-3	few	TRBD1	TGTGCCATCAAGGGGACAGGGGGAGTCGGGGAGCTGTTTTTT	CAIKGTGGVGELFF
TRBJ1-1	TRBV5-6	-	-	TGTGCCAGCAGCTTGGTGTGGGCGAACACTGAAGCTTTCTTT	CASSLVWANTEAFF
TRBJ1-1	TRBV15	-	-	TGTGCCACCAGCACTCCCGGGAGCACTGAAGCTTTCTTT	CATSTPGSTEAFF
TRBJ1-4	TRBV7-9	-	TRBD1	TGTGCCAGCAGCCTGGGACAGGCATATGAAAAACTGTTTTTT	CASSLGQAYEKLFF
TRBJ1-5	TRBV30	-	TRBD1	TGTGCCTGGCAGACAGGGTATAGCAATCAGCCCCAGCATTTT	CAWQTGYSNQPQHF
TRBJ1-2	TRBV7-2	-	TRBD1	TGTGCCAGCAGCTCCGACGGGACAGGACTCTATGGCTACACCTTC	CASSSDGTGLYGYTF
TRBJ1-5	TRBV11-2	-	-	TGTGCCAGCAGCTTCTACAATCAGCCCCAGCATTTT	CASSFYNQPQHF
TRBJ1-2	TRBV7-2	-	-	TGTGCCAGCAGCTTAGAGGGCAGGAGCTATGGCTACACCTTC	CASSLEGRSYGYTF
TRBJ1-2	TRBV5-1	-	TRBD1	TGCGCCAGCAGCACGCGGACAGGGGTCCTCTATGGCTACACCTTC	CASSTRTGVLYGYTF
TRBJ2-1	TRBV7-9	-	TRBD2	TGTGCCAGCAGCCAGGGACTAGCGGGGGCCTACAGCTCCTACAATGAGCAGTTCTTC	CASSQGLAGAYSSYNEQFF
TRBJ2-7	TRBV7-9	few	TRBD2	TGTGCCAGCAGCTCCGGGGGGGAGCAGTACTTC	CASSSGGEQYF
TRBJ1-4	TRBV7-9	medium-sized	-	TGTGCCAGCACAGAGGGTGAGGTTGAAAAACTGTTTTTT	CASTEGEVEKLFF
TRBJ1-1	TRBV9	-	TRBD1	TGTGCCAGCAGCGAGTCAGGGGGGGAGAGGACTGAAGCTTTCTTT	CASSESGGERTEAFF
TRBJ2-5	TRBV7-8	-	TRBD2	TGTGCCAGCAGCTTAGCGTTTGGGGGGGGAGAGACCCAGTACTTC	CASSLAFGGGETQYF
TRBJ1-1	TRBV7-9	-	-	TGTGCCAGCAGCTTAGCGGGGGGCGAAGGGACTGAAGCTTTCTTT	CASSLAGGEGTEAFF
TRBJ2-7	TRBV13	-	-	TGTGCCAGCCGCCTGGGCGGATCCTACGAGCAGTACTTC	CASRLGGSYEQYF
TRBJ1-1	TRBV7-8	-	-	TGTGCCAGCAGCCCGGGGGTACGGAACACTGAAGCTTTCTTT	CASSPGVRNTEAFF